The rows below give T cell receptor beta chains drawn from one sample of a study. TCRdb itself ran the RT-PCR reads through MiXCR, one entry per CDR3 protein. The table has hundreds of thousands of distinct CDR3 sequences, 14% seen once. Sequencing input: memory CD4+ T cells from blood. These receptors all come from a female donor in good health, serving as a healthy control. CDR3s include the opening cysteine and the closing phenylalanine or tryptophan. Each record gives: D gene, V gene, J gene, clone size, CDR3 DNA, CDR3 protein. The D gene is left open where the match is weak. Size is omitted from some rows. Given values are once, few, many or a class for expanded clones.

d_gene: NA; v_gene: TRBV20-1; j_gene: TRBJ1-6; abundance: NA; CDR3nt: TGCAGTGCGAGAAAAACAGGCCCGAGCTCCTATAATTCACCCCTCCACTTT; CDR3aa: CSARKTGPSSYNSPLHF
d_gene: TRBD2; v_gene: TRBV13; j_gene: TRBJ2-1; abundance: few; CDR3nt: TGTGCCAGCAGCTTAGATAGCGGGGGCAACAATGAGCAGTTCTTC; CDR3aa: CASSLDSGGNNEQFF
d_gene: NA; v_gene: TRBV4-1; j_gene: TRBJ2-1; abundance: NA; CDR3nt: TGCGCCAGCAGCCAAGACGACAGCTCCTACAATGAGCAGTTCTTC; CDR3aa: CASSQDDSSYNEQFF
d_gene: NA; v_gene: TRBV20-1; j_gene: TRBJ1-2; abundance: few; CDR3nt: TGCAGTGCTAGAACGCCCCCATCGGTCTATGGCTACACCTTC; CDR3aa: CSARTPPSVYGYTF
d_gene: NA; v_gene: TRBV5-1; j_gene: TRBJ1-1; abundance: many; CDR3nt: TGCGCCAGCAGCTTGGAAACAGGCACTGAAGCTTTCTTT; CDR3aa: CASSLETGTEAFF
d_gene: TRBD1; v_gene: TRBV10-3; j_gene: TRBJ1-1; abundance: many; CDR3nt: TGTGCCATCAGTGAGTCCGTGACAGGGGGGTCTGAAGCTTTCTTT; CDR3aa: CAISESVTGGSEAFF
d_gene: TRBD1; v_gene: TRBV20-1; j_gene: TRBJ1-6; abundance: NA; CDR3nt: TGCAGTGCTAGAGAGGGTCAGGGGGCGTCGAATAATTCACCCCTCCACTTT; CDR3aa: CSAREGQGASNNSPLHF
d_gene: TRBD1; v_gene: TRBV27; j_gene: TRBJ2-7; abundance: few; CDR3nt: TGTGCCAGCAGTTTAAGAGGACAGGGTTTCTACGAGCAGTACTTC; CDR3aa: CASSLRGQGFYEQYF
d_gene: NA; v_gene: TRBV5-1; j_gene: TRBJ2-2; abundance: NA; CDR3nt: TGCGCCAGCAGCCCGCGACTAGGTGCCGGGGAGCTGTTTTTT; CDR3aa: CASSPRLGAGELFF
d_gene: TRBD1; v_gene: TRBV12-3/TRBV12-4; j_gene: TRBJ1-5; abundance: many; CDR3nt: TGTGCCAGCAGCAGGACAGGGTACGGCAATCAGCCCCAGCATTTT; CDR3aa: CASSRTGYGNQPQHF
d_gene: NA; v_gene: TRBV12-3/TRBV12-4; j_gene: TRBJ2-1; abundance: few; CDR3nt: TGTGCCAGCAGTCACCTACTAGGTAATGAGCAGTTCTTC; CDR3aa: CASSHLLGNEQFF
d_gene: TRBD2; v_gene: TRBV12-3/TRBV12-4; j_gene: TRBJ2-4; abundance: many; CDR3nt: TGTGCCAGCAGCAACTTCTGGCGGGAGGGCGAAAACATTCAGTACTTC; CDR3aa: CASSNFWREGENIQYF
d_gene: NA; v_gene: TRBV7-3; j_gene: TRBJ2-1; abundance: NA; CDR3nt: TGTGCCAGCAGCTATCGGGCGGGCTCCTCGAATGAGCAGTTCTTC; CDR3aa: CASSYRAGSSNEQFF
d_gene: NA; v_gene: TRBV6-5; j_gene: TRBJ2-1; abundance: many; CDR3nt: TGTGCCAGCAGTTACTCGAACGGGGCAGGTTTTGAGCAGTTCTTC; CDR3aa: CASSYSNGAGFEQFF
d_gene: NA; v_gene: TRBV6-2/TRBV6-3; j_gene: TRBJ2-1; abundance: NA; CDR3nt: TGTGCCAGCAGTTACAGCGTGAGCTCCTACAATGAGCAGTTCTTC; CDR3aa: CASSYSVSSYNEQFF
d_gene: TRBD2; v_gene: TRBV12-3/TRBV12-4; j_gene: TRBJ2-3; abundance: many; CDR3nt: TGTGCCAGCAGTCGACTAGCGGGCAATGTGGGTACAGATACGCAGTATTTT; CDR3aa: CASSRLAGNVGTDTQYF
d_gene: TRBD2; v_gene: TRBV20-1; j_gene: TRBJ2-5; abundance: few; CDR3nt: TGCAGTGCTACTAGCGGGAGAGAGACCCAGTACTTC; CDR3aa: CSATSGRETQYF
d_gene: TRBD1; v_gene: TRBV30; j_gene: TRBJ1-2; abundance: many; CDR3nt: TGTGCCTGGAGTCCGACAGGGCCCTATGGCTACACCTTC; CDR3aa: CAWSPTGPYGYTF
d_gene: NA; v_gene: TRBV27; j_gene: TRBJ2-7; abundance: NA; CDR3nt: TGTGCCAGCAGTTTATCCGCCGGGACTCTCCGCTCCTACGAGCAGTACTTC; CDR3aa: CASSLSAGTLRSYEQYF
d_gene: TRBD2; v_gene: TRBV6-2/TRBV6-3; j_gene: TRBJ2-2; abundance: few; CDR3nt: TGTGCCAGCAGTTACGCGGCGGGAGGGAATGAGCTGTTTTTT; CDR3aa: CASSYAAGGNELFF
d_gene: NA; v_gene: TRBV24-1; j_gene: TRBJ2-2; abundance: NA; CDR3nt: TGTGCCACCAGTGATAGAGGGGAGCTGTTTTTT; CDR3aa: CATSDRGELFF
d_gene: TRBD1; v_gene: TRBV5-1; j_gene: TRBJ1-1; abundance: NA; CDR3nt: TGCGCCAGCAGCTTCCCCGGGACAGGGCGGACTGAAGCTTTCTTT; CDR3aa: CASSFPGTGRTEAFF
d_gene: NA; v_gene: TRBV7-2; j_gene: TRBJ2-1; abundance: few; CDR3nt: TGTGCCAGCAGCTTTAGACAGTCAAGCTCCTACAATGAGCAGTTCTTC; CDR3aa: CASSFRQSSSYNEQFF
d_gene: TRBD1; v_gene: TRBV7-2; j_gene: TRBJ1-1; abundance: few; CDR3nt: TGTGCCAGCGGACTAGACAGGGTTAGCGCTGAAGCTTTCTTT; CDR3aa: CASGLDRVSAEAFF
d_gene: NA; v_gene: TRBV6-1; j_gene: TRBJ2-7; abundance: NA; CDR3nt: TGTGCCAGCAGTGAGATGACGGGTCAGATTTACGAGCAGTACTTC; CDR3aa: CASSEMTGQIYEQYF
d_gene: NA; v_gene: TRBV20-1; j_gene: TRBJ2-7; abundance: many; CDR3nt: TGCAGTGCCTATCCGGGGGGGACAGGGATTGCCGAGCAGTACTTC; CDR3aa: CSAYPGGTGIAEQYF
d_gene: TRBD1; v_gene: TRBV7-9; j_gene: TRBJ1-6; abundance: NA; CDR3nt: TGTGCCAGCAGCCTGACAGGGTTGAGGAATTCACCCCTCCACTTT; CDR3aa: CASSLTGLRNSPLHF
d_gene: NA; v_gene: TRBV7-2; j_gene: TRBJ1-6; abundance: few; CDR3nt: TGTGCCAGCAGCCCCGGCGCCGGCAGGGCCTATTCACCCCTCCACTTT; CDR3aa: CASSPGAGRAYSPLHF
d_gene: TRBD1; v_gene: TRBV12-3/TRBV12-4; j_gene: TRBJ1-5; abundance: NA; CDR3nt: TGTGCCAGCAGTTGGGACAGGGACGGACAGCCCCAGCATTTT; CDR3aa: CASSWDRDGQPQHF
d_gene: TRBD1; v_gene: TRBV27; j_gene: TRBJ1-4; abundance: NA; CDR3nt: TGTGCCAGCAGTTTCGCTCCGGGACAGGGGGAAGAAAAACTGTTTTTT; CDR3aa: CASSFAPGQGEEKLFF
d_gene: TRBD1; v_gene: TRBV7-9; j_gene: TRBJ2-7; abundance: NA; CDR3nt: TGTGCCAGCAGCTTGGACCGACAGGGGACCTACGAGCAGTACTTC; CDR3aa: CASSLDRQGTYEQYF
d_gene: NA; v_gene: TRBV20-1; j_gene: TRBJ2-1; abundance: few; CDR3nt: TGCAGTGCCCCCGGGGTGCATGGAGAGCAGTTCTTC; CDR3aa: CSAPGVHGEQFF
d_gene: TRBD1; v_gene: TRBV20-1; j_gene: TRBJ1-2; abundance: many; CDR3nt: TGCAGTGCTAGAGATCCCTTCGGGACAGACTATGGCTACACCTTC; CDR3aa: CSARDPFGTDYGYTF
d_gene: TRBD2; v_gene: TRBV4-2; j_gene: TRBJ2-1; abundance: NA; CDR3nt: TGTGCCAGCAGCATGGCGGGGGGACCCTACAATGAGCAGTTCTTC; CDR3aa: CASSMAGGPYNEQFF
d_gene: NA; v_gene: TRBV20-1; j_gene: TRBJ1-6; abundance: few; CDR3nt: TGCAGTGCTAGGCCAGGGAATAATTCACCCCTCCACTTT; CDR3aa: CSARPGNNSPLHF
d_gene: TRBD1; v_gene: TRBV6-2/TRBV6-3; j_gene: TRBJ1-1; abundance: NA; CDR3nt: TGTGCCAGCAGTTACTTCACAGGGGGCACTGAAGCTTTCTTT; CDR3aa: CASSYFTGGTEAFF
d_gene: NA; v_gene: TRBV20-1; j_gene: TRBJ1-3; abundance: many; CDR3nt: TGCAGTGCTAGAGATAGCCGCAACGCTGACTCTGGAAACACCATATATTTT; CDR3aa: CSARDSRNADSGNTIYF
d_gene: TRBD2; v_gene: TRBV12-3/TRBV12-4; j_gene: TRBJ2-2; abundance: few; CDR3nt: TGTGCCAGCAGTCCAATTAGCGGGAGGGCCGGGACCGGGGAGCTGTTTTTT; CDR3aa: CASSPISGRAGTGELFF
d_gene: NA; v_gene: TRBV7-7; j_gene: TRBJ2-1; abundance: NA; CDR3nt: TGTGCCAGCAGTCAACAGGAGACTTCCTACAATGAGCAGTTCTTC; CDR3aa: CASSQQETSYNEQFF
d_gene: NA; v_gene: TRBV20-1; j_gene: TRBJ2-2; abundance: NA; CDR3nt: TGCAGTGCTATCGGGGAGTGGGTCGGGGAGCTGTTTTTT; CDR3aa: CSAIGEWVGELFF
d_gene: NA; v_gene: TRBV4-2; j_gene: TRBJ2-1; abundance: many; CDR3nt: TGTGCCAGCAGCCAAGATGGCCTAGTCGGTAGTGAGCAGTTCTTC; CDR3aa: CASSQDGLVGSEQFF